The entry that follows covers one TCR beta chain sequence. Its antigen is not known. This sample was included in a study of early T cells in non-severe SARS-CoV-2 infection. In the study overall: With bulk RNA from unsorted whole blood as input, sequencing yielded unpaired chains. General observations from the study: A preference for anti-spike CD8 responses marked VDJdb matching, which missed private and CD4 specificities.

Germline CDR1 SGHVS, CDR2 FQNEAQ. The V segment lost 3 bases and the J segment 6 bases; nucleotides outside the gene matches: 6. CDR3 size: 15 residues. Tagging with unique molecular identifiers was applied to individual cDNA molecules. TCRdb recomputed calls from the 5' RACE reads with MiXCR, one row per CDR3 protein. The sample lists roughly 97,000 distinct CDR3 sequences; 9.5% to 12% were seen once. The TCR originated in an adult who was a healthcare worker with PCR-confirmed SARS-CoV-2 infection or an uninfected control (not recorded which). The chain combines TRBV7-8 with TRBJ2-7; 12 bases are shared with TRBD1. The sequencing used whole blood, collected at baseline. CDR3 loop: CASSFSGQGAGEQYF. CDR3 DNA: TGTGCCAGCAGCTTTTCGGGACAGGGGGCTGGCGAGCAGTACTTC. Full variable domain (remainder filled in from reference TRBV7-8 and TRBJ2-7): GAGVSQSPRYKVAKRGQDVALRCDPISGHVSLFWYQQALGQGPEFLTYFQNEAQLDKSGLPSDRFFAERPEGSVSTLKIQRTQQEDSAVYLCASSFSGQGAGEQYFGPGTRLTVT.